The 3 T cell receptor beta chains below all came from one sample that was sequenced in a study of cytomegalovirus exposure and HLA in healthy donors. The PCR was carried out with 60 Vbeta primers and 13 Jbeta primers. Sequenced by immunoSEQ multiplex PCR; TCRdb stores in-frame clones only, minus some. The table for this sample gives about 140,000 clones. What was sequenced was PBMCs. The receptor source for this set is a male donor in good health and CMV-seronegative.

The CDR3 DNA reads TGTGCCAGCAGTTGGAGCGACAATGAGCAGTTCTTC. Translated: CASSWSDNEQFF. The J gene is TRBJ2-1, the V gene TRBV6-6; D is unresolved. Germline CDR1 and CDR2: MNHNY and SVGAGI (reference sequence). The CDR3 has 12 residues. V was trimmed by 4 bases and J by 5 bases, leaving 6 bases between them.

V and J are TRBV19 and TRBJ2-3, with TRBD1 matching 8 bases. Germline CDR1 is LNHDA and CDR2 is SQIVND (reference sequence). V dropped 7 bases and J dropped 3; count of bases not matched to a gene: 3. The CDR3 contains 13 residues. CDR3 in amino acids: CASKDRGTDTQYF. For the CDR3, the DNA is TGTGCCAGTAAAGACAGGGGAACAGATACGCAGTATTTT.

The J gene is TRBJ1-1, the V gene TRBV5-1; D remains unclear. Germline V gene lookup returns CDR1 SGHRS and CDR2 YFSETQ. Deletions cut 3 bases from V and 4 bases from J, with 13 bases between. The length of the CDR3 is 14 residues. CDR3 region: CASSSPSKPTEAFF. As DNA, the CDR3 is TGCGCCAGCAGCTCACCCTCAAAGCCCACTGAAGCTTTCTTT. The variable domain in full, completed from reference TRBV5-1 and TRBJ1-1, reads KAGVTQTPRYLIKTRGQQVTLSCSPISGHRSVSWYQQTPGQGLQFLFEYFSETQRNKGNFPGRFSGRQFSNSRSEMNVSTLELGDSALYLCASSSPSKPTEAFFGQGTRLTVV.